This record looks at one T cell receptor beta chain sequence and its context. The V gene lost 3 bases and the J gene lost 6 bases, with 6 bases spanning the gap. The CDR3 is 12 amino acids. Germline V lookup: CDR1 DFQATT, CDR2 SNEGSKA (reference sequence). These data are taken from a study of human T cells and chemical hapten exposure. At the level of the study: Patch tests containing 0.01% DPC, applied to the upper back, were read at 6 days. The study enrolled mostly female patients with alopecia areata, totalis or universalis.

The sample's time point: patch test 1, 2 weeks after DPC sensitization. Treatment given: therapeutic diphenylcyclopropenone sensitization with weekly scalp DPC. Blood was collected ahead of every patch test applied. The library tagged each cDNA molecule with unique molecular identifiers. Via MiXCR, TCRdb re-called the RACE reads, giving one row per CDR3 protein. In the table there are tens of thousands of distinct CDR3 sequences, about a tenth of which are singletons. The sequencing used whole blood, collected in connection with sensitization to the hapten diphenylcyclopropenone (DPC). The chain recombines TRBV20-1 with TRBJ1-6, with D unclear. The receptor's source is a woman aged 40 to 55 with alopecia areata. Some clones in this sample may be carry-over from other donors' samples. The CDR3: CSARGVNSPLHF. For the CDR3, the DNA is TGCAGTGCTAGGGGAGTTAATTCACCCCTCCACTTT.